This TCR beta chain derives from a study of blood T cell repertoires in COVID-19 (dated by TCRdb to about 2020). In terms of the full investigation: Samples from collaborators originated in the United States, Italy and Spain and spanned both the acute and convalescent phases of COVID-19. Samples were obtained from the ongoing ImmuneRACE study (first 160 participants) and from some 1,300 subjects provided by 6 global collaborators. Where available, HLA class I and class II types were taken from metadata supplied by the sample provider and were not determined by assay-based typing. The repertoires were released in a freely available public database intended as a resource for research on the immune response to SARS-CoV-2. Sample metadata almost always included a de-identified subject ID, COVID-19 status, age in years and sex. The material from the prospective study consisted of cDNA or gDNA derived from T cells, B-cell-depleted T cells, or PBMCs. The dataset comprised deeply sampled blood TCRbeta repertoires from subjects exposed to, actively infected with, or recovered from COVID-19.

Collaborating institutions collected whole blood in K2EDTA tubes following their own protocols. Collaborator samples were shipped for TCRbeta analysis as frozen whole blood, isolated PBMCs, or DNA extracted from either sample type. TCRbeta CDR3 regions were amplified from genomic DNA using the immunoSEQ Assay, a bias-controlled multiplex PCR. Under the source paper's analysis protocol: The number of nucleated cells in each sample was estimated from the amplification of reference gene primers within the assay. Sequence reads were collapsed and filtered to measure the absolute abundance of every unique TCRbeta CDR3 rearrangement. For each sample, productive Simpson clonality was calculated as the square root of Simpson's diversity index across productive rearrangements. TCRdb re-hosts the immuneACCESS table, in-frame sequences only. Its copies lack some clones; in the studies checked, an unresolved V gene accounts for under half of them, and the cause for the rest is not known. V and J calls plus clone size are reproduced from that table; the DNA served to infer D and trimming. The sample table contains about 67,000 clones; only one count was recorded for about nine tenths of them. In total, the top ten clones hold approximately 4.4% of the sample.

According to the germline V gene, CDR1 reads SGHDT and CDR2 reads YYEEEE. Compared with germline, V lacks 4 bases and J lacks 8 bases; bases without a gene match: 5. The CDR3 goes from the cysteine to the phenylalanine over 13 residues. CDR3 DNA only is kept here, 39 bases in frame from base 1. Overall study results and their limits: How much clinical and demographic metadata was included differed by source and by participant, and the metadata was provided uncurated.

Concerning this clone itself: What antigen it recognizes has not been identified. No much larger clone exists at a distance of one base, and base qualities are not known.

The receptor's source is a man between 45 and 60 years old with active COVID-19. The sequence is built from TRBV5-6 and TRBJ1-5; TRBD1 lines up with 8 middle nucleotides. Sequenced input: peripheral blood. The CDR3 here reads CASSGRGREPQHF. The DNA sequence is given as TGTGCCAGCAGCGGCAGGGGGCGGGAGCCCCAGCATTTT.